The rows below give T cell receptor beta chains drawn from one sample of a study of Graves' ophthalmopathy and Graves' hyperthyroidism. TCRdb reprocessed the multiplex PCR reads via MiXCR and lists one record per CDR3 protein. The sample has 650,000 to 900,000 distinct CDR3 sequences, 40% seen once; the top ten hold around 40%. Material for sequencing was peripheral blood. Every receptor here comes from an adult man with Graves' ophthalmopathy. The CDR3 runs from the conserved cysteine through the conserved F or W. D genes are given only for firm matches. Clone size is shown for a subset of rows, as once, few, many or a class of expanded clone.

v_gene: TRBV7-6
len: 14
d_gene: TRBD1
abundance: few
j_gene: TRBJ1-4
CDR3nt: TGTGCCAGCAGCCCCCGGGACAGAAATGAAAAACTGTTTTTT
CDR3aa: CASSPRDRNEKLFF

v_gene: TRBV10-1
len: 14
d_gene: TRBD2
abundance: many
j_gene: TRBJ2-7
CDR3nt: TGCGCCAGCAGACCCGGGACTAGCAGCGACGAGCAGTACTTC
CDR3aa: CASRPGTSSDEQYF

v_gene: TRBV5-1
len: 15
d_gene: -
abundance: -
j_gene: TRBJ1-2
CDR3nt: TGCGCCAGCAGCTTGGCCCAGGGGAGAAACTATGGCTACACCTTC
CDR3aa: CASSLAQGRNYGYTF

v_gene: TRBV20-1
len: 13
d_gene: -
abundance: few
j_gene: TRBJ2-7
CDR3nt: TGCAGTGCTATGGGGTCGAGGTCCTACGAGCAGTACTTC
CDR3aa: CSAMGSRSYEQYF

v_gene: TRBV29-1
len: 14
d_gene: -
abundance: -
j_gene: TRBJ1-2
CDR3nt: TGCAGCGTTAGACAGGACAGCCGGGGCTATGGCTACACCTTC
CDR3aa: CSVRQDSRGYGYTF

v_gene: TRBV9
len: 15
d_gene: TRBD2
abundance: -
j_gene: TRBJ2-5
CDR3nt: TGTGCCAGCAGTGTGGGGACTAGCGGGTTGGAGACCCAGTACTTC
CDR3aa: CASSVGTSGLETQYF

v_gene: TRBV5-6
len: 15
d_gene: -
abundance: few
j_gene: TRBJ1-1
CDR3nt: TGTGCCAGCAGCTTTTACGGCTTCGAGGGGACTGAAGCTTTCTTT
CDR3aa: CASSFYGFEGTEAFF

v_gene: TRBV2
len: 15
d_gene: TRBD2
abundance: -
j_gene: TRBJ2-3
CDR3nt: TGTGCCAGCAGTAGCGGGGACGCTAGCACAGATACGCAGTATTTT
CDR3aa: CASSSGDASTDTQYF

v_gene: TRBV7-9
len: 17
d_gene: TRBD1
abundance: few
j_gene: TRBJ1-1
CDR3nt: TGCGCCAGCAGCCAAGAACGGTGGGACAGGGTTCCCACTGAAGCTTTCTTT
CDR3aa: CASSQERWDRVPTEAFF

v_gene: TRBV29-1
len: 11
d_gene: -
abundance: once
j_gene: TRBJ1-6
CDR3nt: TGCAGTGACGATCGAGGTTCACCCCTCCACTTT
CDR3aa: CSDDRGSPLHF

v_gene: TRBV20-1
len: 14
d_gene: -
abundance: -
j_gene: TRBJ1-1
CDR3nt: TGCAGTGCTAGAGATTTAAGGGGTAAAACTGAAGCTTTCTTT
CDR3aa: CSARDLRGKTEAFF

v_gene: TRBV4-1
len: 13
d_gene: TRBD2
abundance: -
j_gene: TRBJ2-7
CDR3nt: TGCGCCAGCAGCCAGGGACTAGCCTCCGAGCAGTACTTC
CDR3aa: CASSQGLASEQYF

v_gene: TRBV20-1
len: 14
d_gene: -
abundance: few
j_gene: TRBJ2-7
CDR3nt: TGCAGTGCTAGAGATACAGGGAGAGTATCCGAGCAGTACTTC
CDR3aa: CSARDTGRVSEQYF

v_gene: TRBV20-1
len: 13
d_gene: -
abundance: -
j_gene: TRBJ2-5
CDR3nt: TGCAGTCAAAGCACCCACGACGGGGAGACCCAGTACTTC
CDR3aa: CSQSTHDGETQYF

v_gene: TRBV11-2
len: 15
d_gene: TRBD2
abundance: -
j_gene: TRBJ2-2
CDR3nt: TGTGCCAGCCGACTAGCGGGCCCGAACACCGGGGAGCTGTTTTTT
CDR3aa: CASRLAGPNTGELFF

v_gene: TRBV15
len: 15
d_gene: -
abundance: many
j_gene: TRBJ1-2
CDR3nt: TGTGCCACCAGCAGAGTCCGGGGTGCAGGAGGTGGCTACACCTTC
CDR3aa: CATSRVRGAGGGYTF

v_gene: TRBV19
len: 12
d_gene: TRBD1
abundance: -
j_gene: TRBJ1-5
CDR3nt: TGTGCCAGTAGCAAAGACAGGGATATCCAGCATTTT
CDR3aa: CASSKDRDIQHF

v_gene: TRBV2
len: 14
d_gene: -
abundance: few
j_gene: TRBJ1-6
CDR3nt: TGTGCCAGCAGTTGGACGGATAATAATTCACCCCTCCACTTT
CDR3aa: CASSWTDNNSPLHF

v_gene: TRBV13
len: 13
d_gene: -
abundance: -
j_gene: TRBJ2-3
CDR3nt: TGTGCCAGCAGCCCTCCCAGCACAGATACGCAGTATTTT
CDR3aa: CASSPPSTDTQYF

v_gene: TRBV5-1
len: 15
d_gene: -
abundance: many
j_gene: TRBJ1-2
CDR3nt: TGCGCCAGCAGCTTGACAGGACGGTTGGACTATGGCTACACCTTC
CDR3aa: CASSLTGRLDYGYTF

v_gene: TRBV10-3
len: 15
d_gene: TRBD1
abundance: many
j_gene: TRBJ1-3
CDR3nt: TGTGCCATCAGTGAGGGGACAGGATCTGGAAACACCATATATTTT
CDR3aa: CAISEGTGSGNTIYF

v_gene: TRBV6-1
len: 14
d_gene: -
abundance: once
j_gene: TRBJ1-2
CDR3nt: TGTGCCAGCAGTCGCTCTGGACAGAACTATGGCTACACCTTC
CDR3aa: CASSRSGQNYGYTF

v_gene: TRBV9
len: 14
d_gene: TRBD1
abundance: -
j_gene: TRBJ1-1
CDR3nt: TGTGCCAGCAGCCGAGGCCGACAGGGAACTGAAGCTTTCTTT
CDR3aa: CASSRGRQGTEAFF

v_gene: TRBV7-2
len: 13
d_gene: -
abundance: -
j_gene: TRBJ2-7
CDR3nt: TGCGCCAGCAGCCAAAGTCGGGGATACGAGCAGTACTTC
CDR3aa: CASSQSRGYEQYF

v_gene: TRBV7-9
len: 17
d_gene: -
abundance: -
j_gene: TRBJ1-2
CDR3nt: TGTGCCAGCAGCTTAATAGCCGGGGAGAGATCTAACTATGGCTACACCTTC
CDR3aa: CASSLIAGERSNYGYTF

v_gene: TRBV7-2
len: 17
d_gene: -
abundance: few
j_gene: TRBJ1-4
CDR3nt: TGTGCCAGCAGCTCCCAACCACCTTCGGTCTCTAATGAAAAACTGTTTTTT
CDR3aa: CASSSQPPSVSNEKLFF

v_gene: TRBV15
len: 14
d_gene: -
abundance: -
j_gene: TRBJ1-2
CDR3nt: TGTGCCACCAGCAGCTCCGGGATAGGCTATGGCTACACCTTC
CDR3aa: CATSSSGIGYGYTF

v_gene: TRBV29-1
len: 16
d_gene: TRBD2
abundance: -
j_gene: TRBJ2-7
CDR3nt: TGCAGCGTTGAACTTTCCGCGGGGGGCCTCTCCTACGAGCAGTACTTC
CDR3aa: CSVELSAGGLSYEQYF

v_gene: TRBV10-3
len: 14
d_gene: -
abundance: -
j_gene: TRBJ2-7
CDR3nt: TGTGCCAGCCATTCATGGAGTTCACTCTACGAGCAGTACTTC
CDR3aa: CASHSWSSLYEQYF

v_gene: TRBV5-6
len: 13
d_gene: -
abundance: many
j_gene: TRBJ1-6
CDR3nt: TGTGCCAGCAGCTCGGACGCTAATTCACCCCTCCACTTT
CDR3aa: CASSSDANSPLHF

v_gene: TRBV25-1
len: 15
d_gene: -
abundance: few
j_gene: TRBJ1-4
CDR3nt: TGTGCCAGCAGTTTAGATCAGTACCCCGGGGAAAAACTGTTTTTT
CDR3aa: CASSLDQYPGEKLFF

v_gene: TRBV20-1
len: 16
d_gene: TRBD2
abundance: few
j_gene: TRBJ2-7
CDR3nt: TGCAGTGCTAGTTTGGGACTAGCGGGGGGAGCCTACGAGCAGTACTTC
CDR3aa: CSASLGLAGGAYEQYF

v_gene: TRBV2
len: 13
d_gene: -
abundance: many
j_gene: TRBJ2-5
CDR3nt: TGTGCCAGCAGTGAGCGGGTTCAAGAGACCCAGTACTTC
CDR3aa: CASSERVQETQYF

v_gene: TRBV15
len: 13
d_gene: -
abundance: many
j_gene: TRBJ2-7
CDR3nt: TGTGCCACCAGCAGAGGCTGGGGGTACGAGCAGTACTTC
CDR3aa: CATSRGWGYEQYF

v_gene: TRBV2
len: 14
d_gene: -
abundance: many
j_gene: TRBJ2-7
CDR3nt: TGTGCCAGCAGTGAAGGGGGACTGACCTACGAGCAGTACTTC
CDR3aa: CASSEGGLTYEQYF

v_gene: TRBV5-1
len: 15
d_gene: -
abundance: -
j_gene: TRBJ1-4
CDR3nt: TGCGCCAGCAGCCAAGTGGGGGGCCAGCCTGAAAAACTGTTTTTT
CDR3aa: CASSQVGGQPEKLFF

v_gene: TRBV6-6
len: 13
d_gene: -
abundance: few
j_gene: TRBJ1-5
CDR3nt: TGTGCCAGCAGCTTGAACACTGCTCAGCCCCAGCATTTT
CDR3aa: CASSLNTAQPQHF

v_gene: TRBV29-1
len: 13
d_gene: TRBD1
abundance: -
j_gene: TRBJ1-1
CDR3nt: TGCAGCGTTGTTCAGGGGGGGTCCACTGAAGCTTTCTTT
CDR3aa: CSVVQGGSTEAFF

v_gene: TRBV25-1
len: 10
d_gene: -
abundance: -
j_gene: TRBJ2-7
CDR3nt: TGTGCCAGCTATCCCTACGAGCAGTACTTC
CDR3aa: CASYPYEQYF

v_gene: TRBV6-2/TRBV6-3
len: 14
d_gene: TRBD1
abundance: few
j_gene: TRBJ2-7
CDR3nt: TGTGCCAGCAGATCCAGGACAGGAGGCTACGAGCAGTACTTC
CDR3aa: CASRSRTGGYEQYF

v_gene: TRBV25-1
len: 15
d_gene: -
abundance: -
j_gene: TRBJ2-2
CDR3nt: TGTGCCAGCAGTTCATATCAGGGTGGCACCGGGGAGCTGTTTTTT
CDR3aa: CASSSYQGGTGELFF

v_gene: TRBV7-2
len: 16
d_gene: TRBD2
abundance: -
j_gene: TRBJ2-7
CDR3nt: TGTGCCAGCAGCCTTTCCCTCTGGGGGGGGGACGACGAGCAGTACTTC
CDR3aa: CASSLSLWGGDDEQYF

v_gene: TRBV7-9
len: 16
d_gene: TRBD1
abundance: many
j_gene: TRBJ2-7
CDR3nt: TGTGCCAGCTCAGTGGGACAGGGTGCTCCAGGCTACGAGCAGTACTTC
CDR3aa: CASSVGQGAPGYEQYF

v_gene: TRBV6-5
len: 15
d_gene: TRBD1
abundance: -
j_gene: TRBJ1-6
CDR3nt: TGTGCCAGCAGTTACGGGGACAGGGGACATTCACCCCTCCACTTT
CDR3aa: CASSYGDRGHSPLHF

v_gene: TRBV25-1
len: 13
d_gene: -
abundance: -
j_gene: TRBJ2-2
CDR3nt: TGTGCCAGTGCGGACAGCTACACCGGGGAGCTGTTTTTT
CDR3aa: CASADSYTGELFF

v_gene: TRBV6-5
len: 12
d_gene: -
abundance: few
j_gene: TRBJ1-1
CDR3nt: TGTGCCAGCAGTTACGGCAGGGATGAAGCTTTCTTT
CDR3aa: CASSYGRDEAFF

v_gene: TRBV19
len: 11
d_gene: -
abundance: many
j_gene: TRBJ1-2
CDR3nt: TGTGCCAGTAGTACGAGGGGCGGCTACACCTTC
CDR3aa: CASSTRGGYTF

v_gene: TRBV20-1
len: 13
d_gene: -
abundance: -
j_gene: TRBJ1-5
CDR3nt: TGCAGTGCTAGGGGGAAGGGGGGTCAGCCCCAGCATTTT
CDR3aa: CSARGKGGQPQHF

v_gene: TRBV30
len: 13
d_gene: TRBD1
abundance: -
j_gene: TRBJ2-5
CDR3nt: TGTGCCTGGAAGGTAGGGGGCGCCCCGACCCAGTACTTC
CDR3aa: CAWKVGGAPTQYF

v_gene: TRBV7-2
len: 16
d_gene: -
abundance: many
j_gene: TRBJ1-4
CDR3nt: TGTGCCAGCAGTTTTACCGGGATCGCGACTAATGAAAAACTGTTTTTT
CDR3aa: CASSFTGIATNEKLFF

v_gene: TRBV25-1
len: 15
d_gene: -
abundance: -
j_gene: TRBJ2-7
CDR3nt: TGTGCCAGCAGTGAATTCGGGGTGAGGGGCTACGAGCAGTACTTC
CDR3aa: CASSEFGVRGYEQYF

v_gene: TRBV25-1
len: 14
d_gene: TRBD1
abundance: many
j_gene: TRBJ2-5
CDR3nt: TGTGCCAGCAGTGGGACAGGGGCTTTCGAGACCCAGTACTTC
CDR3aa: CASSGTGAFETQYF